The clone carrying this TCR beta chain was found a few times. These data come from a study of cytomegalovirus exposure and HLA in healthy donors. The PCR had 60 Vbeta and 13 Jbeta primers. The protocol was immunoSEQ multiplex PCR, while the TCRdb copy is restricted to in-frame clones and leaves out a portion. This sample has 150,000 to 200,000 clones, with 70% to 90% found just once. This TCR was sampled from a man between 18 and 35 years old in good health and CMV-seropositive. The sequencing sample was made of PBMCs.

CDR3 amino acids: CASSEYSLTDTQYF. The DNA for the CDR3 is TGTGCCAGCAGTGAATATAGCCTCACAGATACGCAGTATTTT. The V call is TRBV25-1, the J call TRBJ2-3, with D unclear. Germline V gene data show CDR1 as MGHDK and CDR2 as SYGVNS. CDR3 length: 14 amino acids. Trimming removed 0 bases from V and 2 bases from J, with 6 bases in between.